This T cell receptor beta chain appears in the sequencing data of a study of a mutant IDH1 vaccine in newly diagnosed glioma. Germline V lookup: CDR1 SGHDT, CDR2 YYEEEE. The CDR3 is 13 residues long. The V gene lost 4 bases and the J gene lost 8 bases, with 13 bases spanning the gap. Sequencing was performed with immunoSEQ multiplex PCR; in TCRdb, only in-frame clones are kept and a portion is missing. The table lists about 64,000 clones, roughly 83% of them singletons. Details on this clone: Its antigen is still unknown.

Time point reported: week 11, during vaccination. The content of each vaccine dose was 300 ug of mutant IDH1 20-mer peptide, and topical imiquimod accompanied it. This chain uses TRBV5-6 with TRBJ2-1, with D unclear. The origin of this receptor is a woman between 45 and 60 years old with glioma. The source material was PBMCs, sampled from a glioma patient whose treatment included an IDH1 peptide vaccine. The DNA for the CDR3 is TGTGCCAGCAGCCCGGCGCCTAACGATGAGCAGTTCTTC. Encoded protein: CASSPAPNDEQFF.